The sequence of this TCR beta chain was determined in a study of blood T cell repertoires in COVID-19. Overall study context: Some COVID-19 samples were acute and others convalescent; all came from the United States, Italy and Spain. T cells, B-cell-depleted T cells, or PBMCs supplied cDNA or gDNA.

Germline V lookup: CDR1 SGHTA, CDR2 FQGNSA. CDR3 length equals 13 residues. V lost 5 bases to trimming and J lost 7 bases, with 11 bases between them. As handled by the study authors: Nucleated cell counts were estimated from reference gene primer amplification. Clones were sequenced by immunoSEQ multiplex PCR, and TCRdb holds only the in-frame ones, with some missing. V, J and clone size were drawn from that table, and D and trimming were deduced from the DNA. The profile shows over 250,000 clones, roughly 77% of them singletons. This clone appeared a few times. Sequenced input: peripheral blood. This chain connects TRBV7-2 to TRBJ1-4; D remains unclear. The sequence came from a woman aged 80 or over with acute or convalescent COVID-19. Written as DNA, the CDR3 is TGTGCCAGCAGCCTCGGTGAGCTTGAAAAACTGTTTTTT. Encoded protein: CASSLGELEKLFF. Drawing the rest from reference TRBV7-2 and TRBJ1-4, the complete variable domain is GAGVSQSPSNKVTEKGKDVELRCDPISGHTALYWYRQSLGQGLEFLIYFQGNSAPDKSGLPSDRFSAERTGGSVSTLTIQRTQQEDSAVYLCASSLGELEKLFFGSGTQLSVL.